The TCR beta chain under discussion was sequenced for a study of Graves' ophthalmopathy and Graves' hyperthyroidism. Amplified TCR beta CDR3 regions were obtained using RNA transcripts as template. HTBI-primed first-round RT-PCR preceded second-round multiplex PCR. TCRdb used MiXCR to reprocess the multiplex PCR reads, holding one entry per CDR3 protein. The sample has hundreds of thousands of distinct CDR3 sequences, under 25% seen once. Diagnosis relied on clinical symptoms, serum thyroxine, TRAb, thyroid ultrasound and orbital computed tomography. CDR1 and CDR2 (germline): DFQATT, SNEGSKA (reference sequence). The V end lost 3 bases, the J end lost 2 bases, and 10 bases lay between the germline ends. CDR3 length: 13 amino acids. Study results and caveats: Detection in blood was also observed for most expanded thyroid clonotypes above 0.001 frequency.

Remarks on this clonotype: Its cognate antigen is unknown.

The chain joins TRBV20-1 to TRBJ1-1; the D is unclear. The sequence was obtained from a woman aged 18-29 years with stable Graves' hyperthyroidism. Sequences were obtained from peripheral blood. CDR3 amino acids: CSASRAANTEAFF. DNA for the CDR3: TGCAGTGCTAGTCGAGCAGCAAACACTGAAGCTTTCTTT.